This T cell receptor (beta chain) emerged from a study of cytomegalovirus exposure and HLA in healthy donors. This CDR3 is built from 16 residues. Germline trimming cut 0 bases from V and 5 bases from J; bases unmatched to any gene: 10. The germline V gene has CDR1 MNHNS and CDR2 SASEGT. Study-wide points: The authors listed some 150 TCR beta chains as cytomegalovirus-associated.

Regarding this clone: No antigen is known for it.

TCRdb's copy holds only in-frame clones and misses some; the assay was immunoSEQ multiplex PCR. The sample shows some 150,000 clones, 80% to 90% of them seen only once. The source of this sequence is a woman in her twenties or thirties in good health and CMV-seronegative. This chain links TRBV6-1 with TRBJ2-7; 7 bases match TRBD1. Sequencing used PBMCs. CDR3 bases: TGTGCCAGCAGTGAAGCGCCACGAGGGGGCAAGAACGAGCAGTACTTC. Translating it yields CASSEAPRGGKNEQYF.